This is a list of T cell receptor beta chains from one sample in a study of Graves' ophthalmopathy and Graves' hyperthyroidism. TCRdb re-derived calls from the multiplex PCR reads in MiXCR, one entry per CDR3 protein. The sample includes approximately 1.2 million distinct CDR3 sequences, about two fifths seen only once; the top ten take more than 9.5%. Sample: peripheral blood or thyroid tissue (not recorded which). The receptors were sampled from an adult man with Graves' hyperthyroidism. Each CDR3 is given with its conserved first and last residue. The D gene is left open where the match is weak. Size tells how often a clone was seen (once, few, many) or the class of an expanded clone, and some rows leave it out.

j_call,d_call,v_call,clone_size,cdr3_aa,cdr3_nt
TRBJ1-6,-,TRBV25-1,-,CASSWTVFDSPLHF,TGTGCCAGCAGTTGGACGGTGTTCGATTCACCCCTCCACTTT
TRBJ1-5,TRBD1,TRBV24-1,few,CATSDYRGNQPQHF,TGTGCCACCAGTGATTACAGGGGGAATCAGCCCCAGCATTTT
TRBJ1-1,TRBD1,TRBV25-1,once,CASVSRDRGAEAFF,TGTGCCAGCGTGTCCCGGGACAGGGGAGCTGAAGCTTTCTTT
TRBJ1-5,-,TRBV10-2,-,CASSEDRYSNQPQHF,TGCGCCAGCAGTGAGGACAGATATAGCAATCAGCCCCAGCATTTT
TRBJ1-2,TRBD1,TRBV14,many,CASSTRQGGGYTF,TGTGCCAGCAGCACTCGACAGGGTGGTGGCTACACCTTC
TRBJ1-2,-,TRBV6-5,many,CASSYNGLGYTF,TGTGCCAGCAGTTACAACGGGTTGGGCTACACCTTC
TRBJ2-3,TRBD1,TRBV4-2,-,CASSPGQGTSTDTQYF,TGTGCCAGCAGTCCGGGACAGGGGACTAGCACAGATACGCAGTATTTT
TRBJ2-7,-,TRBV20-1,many,CSADSPGGTLISYEQYF,TGCAGTGCCGATTCCCCTGGGGGGACACTGATCTCCTACGAGCAGTACTTC
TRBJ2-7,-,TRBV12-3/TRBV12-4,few,CASSQGLISYEQYF,TGTGCCAGCAGCCAAGGACTCATAAGCTACGAGCAGTACTTC
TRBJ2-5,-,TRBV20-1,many,CSARAGAIQETQYF,TGCAGTGCTAGAGCCGGGGCAATCCAAGAGACCCAGTACTTC
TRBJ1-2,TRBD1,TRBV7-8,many,CASSNDRAYGYTF,TGTGCCAGCAGCAACGACAGGGCCTATGGCTACACCTTC
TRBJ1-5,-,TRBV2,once,CGRDLRYNQPQHF,TGTGGTAGAGATCTCCGTTACAATCAGCCCCAGCATTTT
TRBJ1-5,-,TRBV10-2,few,CASSESPFISNQPQHF,TGTGCCAGCAGTGAATCGCCCTTCATTAGCAATCAGCCCCAGCATTTT
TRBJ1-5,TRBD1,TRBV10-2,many,CASSESTGVGGQPQHF,TGCGCCAGCAGTGAGTCGACAGGGGTGGGTGGTCAGCCCCAGCATTTT
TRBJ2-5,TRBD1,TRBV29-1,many,CSVIRGRGETQYF,TGCAGCGTTATCAGGGGGCGCGGGGAGACCCAGTACTTC
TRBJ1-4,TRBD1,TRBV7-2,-,CASSPGQGGKKLFF,TGTGCCAGCAGCCCGGGACAGGGGGGGAAAAAACTGTTTTTT
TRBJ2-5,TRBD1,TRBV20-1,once,CSAQDRVETQYF,TGCAGTGCACAGGACAGGGTGGAGACCCAGTACTTC
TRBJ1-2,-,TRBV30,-,CACTDSNYGYTF,TGTGCCTGCACAGACAGTAACTATGGCTACACCTTC
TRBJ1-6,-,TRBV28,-,CASTLPSPYNSPLHF,TGTGCCAGCACCTTGCCCAGCCCCTATAATTCACCCCTCCACTTT
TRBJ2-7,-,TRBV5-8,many,CASERRERTYEQYF,TGTGCCAGCGAAAGACGCGAAAGGACCTACGAGCAGTACTTC
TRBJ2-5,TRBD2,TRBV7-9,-,CASSSSGIIKEETQYF,TGTGCCAGCAGCAGTAGCGGGATAATTAAGGAAGAGACCCAGTACTTC
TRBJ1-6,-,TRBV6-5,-,CASSYSQGGTYNSPLHF,TGTGCCAGCAGTTACTCTCAGGGTGGCACCTATAATTCACCCCTCCACTTT
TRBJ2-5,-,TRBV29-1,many,CSVEDRWFGTASQETQYF,TGCAGCGTTGAAGATCGGTGGTTCGGAACAGCTTCCCAAGAGACCCAGTACTTC
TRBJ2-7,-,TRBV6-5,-,CAISGGGFAYEQYF,TGTGCCATCAGTGGGGGTGGGTTCGCCTACGAGCAGTACTTC
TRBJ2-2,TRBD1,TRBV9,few,CASSVLTGPTGELFF,TGTGCCAGCAGCGTCTTGACAGGGCCCACCGGGGAGCTGTTTTTT
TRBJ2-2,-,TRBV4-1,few,CASSQRNSAASGELFF,TGCGCCAGCAGCCAACGGAACTCAGCAGCTTCCGGGGAGCTGTTTTTT
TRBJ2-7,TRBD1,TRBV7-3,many,CASSLGGTGLSRQYF,TGTGCCAGCAGCCTTGGTGGGACAGGGCTCTCTAGGCAGTACTTC
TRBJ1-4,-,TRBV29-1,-,CSVEGQPGEKLFF,TGCAGCGTTGAAGGGCAACCGGGGGAAAAACTGTTTTTT
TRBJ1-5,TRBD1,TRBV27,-,CASSPRWQGGDQPQHF,TGTGCCAGCAGTCCTCGGTGGCAGGGGGGGGATCAGCCCCAGCATTTT
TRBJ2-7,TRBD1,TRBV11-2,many,CASSLTGTGTYEQYF,TGTGCCAGCAGCTTGACCGGGACAGGGACCTACGAGCAGTACTTC
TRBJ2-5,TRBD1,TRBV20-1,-,CSAGPTGIGQSETQYF,TGCAGTGCTGGTCCGACAGGGATAGGGCAATCAGAGACCCAGTACTTC
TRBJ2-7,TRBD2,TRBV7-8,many,CASSSDSGRASEQYF,TGTGCCAGCAGCTCCGATAGCGGGAGGGCCTCCGAGCAGTACTTC
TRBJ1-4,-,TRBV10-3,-,CASSYGRTANEKLFF,TGTGCCAGCAGTTACGGGCGGACAGCTAATGAAAAACTGTTTTTT
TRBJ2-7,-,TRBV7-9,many,CATSNMVGIYEQYF,TGTGCCACCAGCAACATGGTGGGGATCTACGAGCAGTACTTC
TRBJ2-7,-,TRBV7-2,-,CASSLMSGNEQYF,TGTGCCAGCAGCTTAATGTCAGGAAACGAGCAGTACTTC
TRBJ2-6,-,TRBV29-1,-,CSVDVQGGTEAF,TGCAGCGTTGATGTACAGGGAGGCACTGAAGCTTTC
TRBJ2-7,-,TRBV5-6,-,CASSPRTHRSVYEQYF,TGTGCCAGCAGCCCCAGGACACATAGGTCGGTTTACGAGCAGTACTTC
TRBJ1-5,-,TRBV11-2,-,CASSRGDQPHHF,TGTGCCAGCAGCCGCGGTGATCAGCCCCATCATTTT
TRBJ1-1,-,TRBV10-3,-,CAIPNQTALYFCATSDPDRNEAFF,-
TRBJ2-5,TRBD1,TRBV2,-,CASSEKTGKETQYF,TGTGCCAGCAGTGAAAAGACAGGGAAAGAGACCCAGTACTTC
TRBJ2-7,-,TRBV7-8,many,CASSLRGPAEQYF,TGTGCCAGCAGCTTGCGCGGGCCCGCCGAGCAGTACTTC
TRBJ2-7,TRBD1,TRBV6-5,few,CASSYFGTGEQYF,TGTGCCAGCAGTTACTTTGGGACAGGCGAGCAGTACTTC